This is a list of T cell receptor beta chains from one sample in a study of cytomegalovirus exposure and HLA in healthy donors. TCRdb's copy holds only in-frame clones and misses some; the assay was immunoSEQ multiplex PCR. The sample holds more than 90,000 clones, around 75% seen once. The sequencing sample was made of PBMCs. The receptor source for this set is a woman aged 25 to 45 in good health and CMV-seronegative. Both conserved end residues are part of each CDR3. The D gene is left open where the match is weak. Expanded clones are given a class, and other clones once, few, many or no size at all.

J | V | size | D | CDR3 | DNA
TRBJ2-7 | TRBV5-1 | NA | NA | CASSLLDLVTYEQYF | TGCGCCAGCAGCTTGCTCGACTTAGTAACCTACGAGCAGTACTTC
TRBJ1-1 | TRBV11-2 | NA | TRBD1 | CASARGAVLEAFF | TGTGCCAGCGCCAGGGGGGCGGTCCTTGAAGCTTTCTTT
TRBJ1-5 | TRBV10-3 | NA | NA | CAISEPSSGPQHF | TGTGCCATCAGTGAGCCCTCCTCGGGGCCCCAGCATTTT
TRBJ2-7 | TRBV7-7 | NA | TRBD2 | CASSFKREAQPYEQYF | TGTGCCAGCAGCTTCAAGCGGGAGGCCCAACCCTACGAGCAGTACTTC
TRBJ1-2 | TRBV6-5 | NA | TRBD1 | CASSYSGQANYGYTF | TGTGCCAGCAGTTACTCCGGACAGGCTAACTATGGCTACACCTTC
TRBJ1-2 | TRBV30 | NA | TRBD1 | CAWSTGTGVGYTF | TGTGCCTGGAGTACCGGGACAGGGGTCGGCTACACCTTC
TRBJ1-2 | TRBV5-1 | NA | TRBD1 | CASSLKGTGAGYTF | TGCGCCAGCAGCTTGAAAGGTACAGGGGCTGGCTACACCTTC
TRBJ1-4 | TRBV6-5 | few | NA | CASSYQSNEKLFF | TGTGCCAGCAGTTACCAGTCTAATGAAAAACTGTTTTTT
TRBJ1-5 | TRBV27 | NA | NA | CASSPRGPGNQPQHF | TGTGCCAGCAGTCCCCGTGGGCCCGGCAATCAGCCCCAGCATTTT
TRBJ1-4 | TRBV11-2 | NA | NA | CASSLAAANEKLFF | TGTGCCAGCAGCTTAGCAGCGGCTAATGAAAAACTGTTTTTT
TRBJ2-1 | TRBV4-1 | NA | TRBD2 | CASSQDGWTSGRDEQFF | TGCGCCAGCAGCCAAGATGGGTGGACTAGCGGGAGGGATGAGCAGTTCTTC
TRBJ1-2 | TRBV29-1 | few | NA | CSVEPRLAALNYGYTF | TGCAGCGTTGAACCCCGTTTAGCGGCCCTAAACTATGGCTACACCTTC
TRBJ2-4 | TRBV7-9 | NA | NA | CASSLGGNIQYF | TGTGCCAGCAGCTTAGGCGGAAACATTCAGTACTTC
TRBJ1-1 | TRBV19 | NA | TRBD1 | CASRARGTGNTEAFF | TGTGCCAGTAGGGCCCGAGGGACAGGGAACACTGAAGCTTTCTTT
TRBJ2-5 | TRBV11-3 | NA | TRBD2 | CASSPGTRGTQYF | TGTGCCAGCAGCCCCGGGACTAGGGGGACCCAGTACTTC
TRBJ2-1 | TRBV7-9 | NA | TRBD1 | CASSLGQGLNEQFF | TGTGCCAGCAGCTTAGGACAGGGCCTCAATGAGCAGTTCTTC
TRBJ2-7 | TRBV29-1 | NA | NA | CSVADRGMSYEQYF | TGCAGCGTGGCCGACCGGGGGATGTCCTACGAGCAGTACTTC
TRBJ2-2 | TRBV19 | once | NA | CASSLATNTGELFF | TGTGCCAGTAGTCTCGCTACGAACACCGGGGAGCTGTTTTTT
TRBJ1-1 | TRBV5-1 | NA | TRBD1 | CASSEGQGRTEAFF | TGCGCCAGCAGCGAGGGACAGGGGAGGACTGAAGCTTTCTTT
TRBJ1-1 | TRBV30 | NA | NA | CASLQGRAFF | TGTGCCTCCCTACAGGGACGAGCTTTCTTT
TRBJ1-1 | TRBV6-5 | NA | NA | CASSYRSRNTEAFF | TGTGCCAGCAGTTACCGTAGCAGGAACACTGAAGCTTTCTTT
TRBJ1-2 | TRBV11-2 | NA | TRBD1 | CASSLVFRGDGYTF | TGTGCCAGCAGCTTAGTCTTCAGGGGGGATGGCTACACCTTC
TRBJ2-7 | TRBV2 | NA | TRBD1 | CASSARQGARGEQYF | TGTGCCAGCAGTGCCCGACAGGGGGCCCGCGGCGAGCAGTACTTC
TRBJ1-2 | TRBV30 | NA | NA | CAWSVLEGCGYTF | TGTGCCTGGAGTGTACTCGAGGGATGTGGCTACACCTTC
TRBJ1-2 | TRBV7-2 | NA | TRBD1 | CASSLVLGTGSHGYTF | TGTGCCAGCAGCTTAGTTTTAGGGACAGGGTCTCATGGCTACACCTTC
TRBJ2-7 | TRBV7-6 | NA | TRBD1 | CASSVTGARDEQYF | TGTGCCAGCAGCGTAACAGGGGCCCGGGACGAGCAGTACTTC
TRBJ1-1 | TRBV7-9 | few | NA | CASSLGGRETEAFF | TGTGCCAGCAGCTTAGGAGGGAGGGAAACTGAAGCTTTCTTT
TRBJ2-7 | TRBV18 | NA | NA | CASSLLRGPESYEQYF | TGTGCCAGCTCACTTCTCAGGGGTCCTGAGTCCTACGAGCAGTACTTC
TRBJ2-1 | TRBV29-1 | once | NA | CSVDLNYNEQFF | TGCAGCGTTGATCTTAATTACAATGAGCAGTTCTTC
TRBJ2-7 | TRBV6-5 | NA | TRBD1 | CASSWDRSSYEQYF | TGTGCCAGCAGCTGGGACAGGAGCTCCTACGAGCAGTACTTC
TRBJ1-1 | TRBV4-1 | NA | NA | CASSQGANTEAFF | TGCGCCAGCAGCCAGGGCGCAAACACTGAAGCTTTCTTT
TRBJ2-7 | TRBV5-4 | NA | TRBD1 | CASSSRDRGLNEQYF | TGTGCCAGCAGCTCCCGGGACAGGGGGCTCAACGAGCAGTACTTC
TRBJ1-3 | TRBV28 | NA | NA | CASKVVVGNTIYF | TGTGCCAGCAAAGTAGTGGTCGGAAACACCATATATTTT
TRBJ2-7 | TRBV27 | NA | NA | CASKLRYGQPHDEQYF | TGTGCCAGCAAATTACGATACGGACAGCCCCATGACGAGCAGTACTTC
TRBJ2-6 | TRBV9 | NA | TRBD1 | CASSLPTGTGAPSGANVLTF | TGTGCCAGCAGCCTACCGACCGGGACAGGGGCTCCCTCTGGGGCCAACGTCCTGACTTTC
TRBJ1-5 | TRBV27 | NA | NA | CASRPYSGNQPQHF | TGTGCCAGCAGGCCATATAGCGGCAATCAGCCCCAGCATTTT
TRBJ1-6 | TRBV6-1 | NA | NA | CASSPRGDSPLHF | TGTGCCAGCAGTCCCCGGGGTGATTCACCCCTCCACTTT
TRBJ1-1 | TRBV6-6 | NA | TRBD1 | CASTGQGAITEAFF | TGTGCCAGCACGGGACAGGGGGCGATCACTGAAGCTTTCTTT
TRBJ1-2 | TRBV5-1 | NA | TRBD1 | CASSSPGQGYGYTF | TGCGCCAGCAGCTCTCCGGGACAGGGATATGGCTACACCTTC
TRBJ2-5 | TRBV10-2 | NA | NA | CASSESGGVSQETQYF | TGCGCCAGCAGTGAGTCTGGAGGGGTATCACAAGAGACCCAGTACTTC
TRBJ1-1 | TRBV18 | NA | TRBD1 | CASSTTGPTEAFF | TGTGCCAGCTCAACGACAGGGCCCACTGAAGCTTTCTTT
TRBJ1-1 | TRBV4-2 | NA | NA | CASSQVGEGREAFF | TGTGCCAGCAGCCAAGTCGGGGAGGGGAGAGAAGCTTTCTTT
TRBJ1-2 | TRBV2 | NA | NA | CASSFDRLGGYTF | TGTGCCAGCAGTTTTGACAGGCTGGGTGGCTACACCTTC
TRBJ2-1 | TRBV5-1 | NA | TRBD2 | CASSPTTLAGNSNEQFF | TGCGCCAGCAGCCCAACCACTCTAGCGGGAAATTCCAATGAGCAGTTCTTC
TRBJ1-2 | TRBV6-5 | NA | TRBD1 | CASTATGGYGYTF | TGTGCCAGCACCGCCACAGGGGGCTATGGCTACACCTTC
TRBJ2-7 | TRBV6-1 | NA | TRBD1 | CASSSYRGSSYEQYF | TGTGCCAGCAGTAGCTACAGGGGGAGCTCCTACGAGCAGTACTTC
TRBJ2-7 | TRBV2 | NA | NA | CASSEQDYEQYF | TGTGCCAGCAGTGAACAGGACTACGAGCAGTACTTC
TRBJ2-1 | TRBV29-1 | NA | NA | CSVLTDSNEQFF | TGCAGCGTTCTCACAGATAGTAATGAGCAGTTCTTC
TRBJ1-1 | TRBV6-1 | NA | NA | CASSEVPVNTEAFF | TGTGCCAGCAGTGAAGTCCCAGTGAACACTGAAGCTTTCTTT
TRBJ1-3 | TRBV4-2 | NA | NA | CASSQGTPGLGNTIYF | TGTGCCAGCAGCCAAGGAACTCCAGGGTTAGGAAACACCATATATTTT